This T cell receptor (beta chain) was captured in a study of OX40 agonist ivuxolimab in advanced cancers. Here immunoSEQ multiplex PCR was the method, and the copy in TCRdb shows in-frame clones only, minus some. The sample gives roughly 61,000 clones, over 80% of which show up once; around 25% is in the top ten. Trimming took 10 bases from V and 1 from J; bases not matched to a gene: 9. CDR1 is MNHNS and CDR2 is SASEGT in the germline V gene. The CDR3 length is 14 residues. Anyone with autoimmune disease history or systemic immunosuppression was excluded. Samples of blood were obtained at baseline, on cycle 4 day 1, and on cycle 7 day 1.

The specimen comprised CD4+ or CD8+ T cells sorted from blood, sampled in a trial of the OX40 agonist ivuxolimab. The chain joins TRBV6-1 to TRBJ2-7; TRBD1 aligns across 8 bases. The sequence was collected from an adult with an advanced solid tumor such as melanoma, head and neck, liver or kidney cancer. The CDR3 region has the DNA TGTGCCACCGGTGACAGGGGAGAATCCTACGAGCAGTACTTC. It codes for CATGDRGESYEQYF.